Listed here is a single T cell receptor (beta chain). This entry belongs to a study of cytomegalovirus exposure and HLA in healthy donors. The assay was immunoSEQ multiplex PCR, and TCRdb's table has in-frame clones only and misses some. The repertoire consists of 200,000 to 300,000 clones, with about 92% occurring once and the leading ten covering approximately 3.1%. The sequence was obtained from a woman aged 30 to 39 in good health and CMV-seronegative. The sample taken for sequencing was PBMCs.

The CDR3 nucleotides are TGTGCTAGTGGTTTGGTAATGGGACAGGTCTCCTACGAGCAGTACTTC. Protein: CASGLVMGQVSYEQYF. The chain uses TRBV12-5 and TRBJ2-7, with 8 positions matching TRBD1. Germline V gene lookup returns CDR1 LGHNT and CDR2 FRNRAP. The J segment lost 0 bases and the V segment lost 0 bases, leaving 4 bases of the junction unmatched. The CDR3 totals 16 residues.